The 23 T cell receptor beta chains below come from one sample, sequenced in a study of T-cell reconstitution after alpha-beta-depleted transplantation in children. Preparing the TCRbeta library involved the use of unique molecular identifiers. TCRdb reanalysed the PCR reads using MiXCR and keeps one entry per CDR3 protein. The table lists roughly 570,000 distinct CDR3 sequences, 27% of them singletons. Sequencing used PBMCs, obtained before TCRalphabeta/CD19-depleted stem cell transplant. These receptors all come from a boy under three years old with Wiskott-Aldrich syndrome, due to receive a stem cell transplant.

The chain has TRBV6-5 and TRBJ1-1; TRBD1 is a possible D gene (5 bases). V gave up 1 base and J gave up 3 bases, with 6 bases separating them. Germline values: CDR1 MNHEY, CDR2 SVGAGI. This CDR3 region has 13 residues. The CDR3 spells CASSYWGHTEAFF. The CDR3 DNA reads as TGTGCCAGCAGTTACTGGGGACACACTGAAGCTTTCTTT.

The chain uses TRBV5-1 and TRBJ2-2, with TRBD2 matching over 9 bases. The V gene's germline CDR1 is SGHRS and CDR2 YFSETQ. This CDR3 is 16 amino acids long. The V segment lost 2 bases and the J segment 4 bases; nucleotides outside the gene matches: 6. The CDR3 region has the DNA TGCGCCAGCAGCTTAATAGCGGGGGACGGCACCGGGGAGCTGTTTTTT. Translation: CASSLIAGDGTGELFF.

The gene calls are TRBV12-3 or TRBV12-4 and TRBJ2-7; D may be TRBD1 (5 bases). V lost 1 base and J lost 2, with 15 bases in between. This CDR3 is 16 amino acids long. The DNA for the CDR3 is TGTGCCAGCAGTTTAGTGCACTGGGGCCTTGCCTACGAGCAGTACTTC. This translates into CASSLVHWGLAYEQYF.

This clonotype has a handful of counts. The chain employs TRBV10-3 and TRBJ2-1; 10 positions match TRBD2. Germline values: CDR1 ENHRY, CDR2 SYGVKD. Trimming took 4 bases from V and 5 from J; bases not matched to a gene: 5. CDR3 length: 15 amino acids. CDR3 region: CAISGLAGVNNEQFF. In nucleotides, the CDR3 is TGTGCCATCAGTGGGCTAGCGGGAGTGAACAATGAGCAGTTCTTC.

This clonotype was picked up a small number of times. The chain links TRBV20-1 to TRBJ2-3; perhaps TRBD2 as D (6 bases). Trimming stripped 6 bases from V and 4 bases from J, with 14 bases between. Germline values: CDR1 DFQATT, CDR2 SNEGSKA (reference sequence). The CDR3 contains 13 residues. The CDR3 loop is CSAGRGAPDTQYF. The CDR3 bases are TGCAGTGCCGGGCGCGGGGCCCCAGATACGCAGTATTTT.

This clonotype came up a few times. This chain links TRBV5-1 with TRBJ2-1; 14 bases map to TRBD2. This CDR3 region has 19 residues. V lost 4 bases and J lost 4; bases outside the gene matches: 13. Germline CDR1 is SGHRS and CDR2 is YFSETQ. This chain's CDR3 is CASSPVPGLAGASYNEQFF. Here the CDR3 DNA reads TGCGCCAGCAGCCCAGTCCCGGGACTAGCGGGAGCCTCATACAATGAGCAGTTCTTC.

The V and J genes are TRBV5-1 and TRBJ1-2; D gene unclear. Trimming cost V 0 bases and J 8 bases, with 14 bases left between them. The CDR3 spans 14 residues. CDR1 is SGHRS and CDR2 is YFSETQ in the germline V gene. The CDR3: CASSLATRSNGYTF. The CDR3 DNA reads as TGCGCCAGCAGCTTGGCCACCAGGTCGAACGGCTACACCTTC.

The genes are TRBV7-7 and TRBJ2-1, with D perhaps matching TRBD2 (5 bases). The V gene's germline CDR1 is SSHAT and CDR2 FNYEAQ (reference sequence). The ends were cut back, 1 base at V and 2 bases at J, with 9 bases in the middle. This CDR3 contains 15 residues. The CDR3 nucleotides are TGTGCCAGCAGCTTAGGGACTCCCCCCTACAATGAGCAGTTCTTC. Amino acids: CASSLGTPPYNEQFF.

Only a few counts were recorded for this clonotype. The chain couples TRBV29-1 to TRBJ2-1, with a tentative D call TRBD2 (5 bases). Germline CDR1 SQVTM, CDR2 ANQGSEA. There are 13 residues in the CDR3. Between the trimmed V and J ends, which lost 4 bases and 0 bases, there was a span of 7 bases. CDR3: CSVAADSYNEQFF. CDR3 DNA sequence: TGCAGCGTTGCAGCGGACTCCTACAATGAGCAGTTCTTC.

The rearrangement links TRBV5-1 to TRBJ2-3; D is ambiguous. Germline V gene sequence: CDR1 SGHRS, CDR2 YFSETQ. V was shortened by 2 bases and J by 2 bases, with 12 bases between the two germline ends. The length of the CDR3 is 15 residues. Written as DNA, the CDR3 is TGCGCCAGCAGCTTAGCAGCCGAAACCACAGATACGCAGTATTTT. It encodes CASSLAAETTDTQYF.

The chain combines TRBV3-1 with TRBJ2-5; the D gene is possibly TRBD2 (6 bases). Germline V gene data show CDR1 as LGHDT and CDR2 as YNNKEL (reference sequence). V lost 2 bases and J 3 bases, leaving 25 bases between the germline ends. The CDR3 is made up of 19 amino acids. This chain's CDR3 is CASSQISRDSSLREETQYF. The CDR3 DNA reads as TGTGCCAGCAGCCAAATTTCCCGGGACTCCTCACTCCGGGAAGAGACCCAGTACTTC.

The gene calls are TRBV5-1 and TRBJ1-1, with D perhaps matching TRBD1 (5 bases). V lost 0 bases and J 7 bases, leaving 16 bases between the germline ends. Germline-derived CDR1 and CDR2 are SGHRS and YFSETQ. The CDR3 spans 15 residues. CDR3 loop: CASSLGSGRSGEAFF. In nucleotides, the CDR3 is TGCGCCAGCAGCTTGGGTTCAGGGCGGAGCGGTGAAGCTTTCTTT.

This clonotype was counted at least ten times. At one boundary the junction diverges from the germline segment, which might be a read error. CDR3 DNA: TGTGCCAGCAGTTTAGTGGGGTACAATGAGCAGTTCTTC. It yields the protein CASSLVGYNEQFF. The chain has TRBV5-1 and TRBJ2-1, with D hard to call. The length of the CDR3 is 13 residues. Germline CDR1 and CDR2: SGHRS and YFSETQ.

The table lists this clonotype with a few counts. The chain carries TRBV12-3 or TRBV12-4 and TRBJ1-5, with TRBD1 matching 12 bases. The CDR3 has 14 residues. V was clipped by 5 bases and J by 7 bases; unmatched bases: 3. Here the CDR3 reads CASSVGQGAQPQHF. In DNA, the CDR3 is TGTGCCAGCAGTGTGGGACAGGGGGCCCAGCCCCAGCATTTT.

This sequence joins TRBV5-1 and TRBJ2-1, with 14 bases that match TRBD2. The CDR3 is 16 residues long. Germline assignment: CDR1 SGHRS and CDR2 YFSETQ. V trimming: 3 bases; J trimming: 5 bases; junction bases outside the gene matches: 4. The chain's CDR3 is CASSWGLAGANNEQFF. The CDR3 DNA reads TGCGCCAGCAGCTGGGGACTAGCGGGAGCGAACAATGAGCAGTTCTTC.

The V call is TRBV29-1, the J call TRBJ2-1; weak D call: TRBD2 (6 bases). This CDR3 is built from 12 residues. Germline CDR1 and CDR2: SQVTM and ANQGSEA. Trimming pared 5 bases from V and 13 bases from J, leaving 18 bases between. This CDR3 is CSVPTGLRFQFF. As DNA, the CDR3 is TGCAGCGTTCCCACGGGACTTCGCTTCCAGTTCTTC.

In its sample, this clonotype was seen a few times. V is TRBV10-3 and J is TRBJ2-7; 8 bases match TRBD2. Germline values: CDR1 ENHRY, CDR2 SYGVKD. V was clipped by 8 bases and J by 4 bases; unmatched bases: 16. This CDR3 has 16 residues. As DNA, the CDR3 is TGTGCCATCGGGAAGCTTAGCGGGACGACACGATACGAGCAGTACTTC. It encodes CAIGKLSGTTRYEQYF.

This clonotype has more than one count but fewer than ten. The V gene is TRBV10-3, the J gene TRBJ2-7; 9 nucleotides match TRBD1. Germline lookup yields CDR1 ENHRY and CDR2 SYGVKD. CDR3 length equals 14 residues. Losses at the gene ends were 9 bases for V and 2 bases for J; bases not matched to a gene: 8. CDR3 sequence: CAIRDREIPYEQYF. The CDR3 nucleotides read TGTGCCATTCGGGACAGGGAAATACCCTACGAGCAGTACTTC.

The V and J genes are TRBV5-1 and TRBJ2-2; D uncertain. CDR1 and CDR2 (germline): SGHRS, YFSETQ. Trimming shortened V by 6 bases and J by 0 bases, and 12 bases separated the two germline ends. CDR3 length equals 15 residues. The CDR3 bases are TGCGCCAGCATGTTGGCAGCCTCGAACACCGGGGAGCTGTTTTTT. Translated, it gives CASMLAASNTGELFF.

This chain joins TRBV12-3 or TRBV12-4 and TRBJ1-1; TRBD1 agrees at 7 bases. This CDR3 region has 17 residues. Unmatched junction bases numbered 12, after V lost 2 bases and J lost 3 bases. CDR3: CASSLYTGTVRYTEAFF. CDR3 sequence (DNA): TGTGCCAGCAGTTTATATACCGGGACAGTGAGATACACTGAAGCTTTCTTT.

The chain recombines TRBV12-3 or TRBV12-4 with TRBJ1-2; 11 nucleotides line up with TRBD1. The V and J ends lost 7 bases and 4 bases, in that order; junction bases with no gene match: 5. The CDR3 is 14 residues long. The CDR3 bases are TGTGCCAGCAAACGGGACAGGGGGGGCTATGGCTACACCTTC. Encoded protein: CASKRDRGGYGYTF.

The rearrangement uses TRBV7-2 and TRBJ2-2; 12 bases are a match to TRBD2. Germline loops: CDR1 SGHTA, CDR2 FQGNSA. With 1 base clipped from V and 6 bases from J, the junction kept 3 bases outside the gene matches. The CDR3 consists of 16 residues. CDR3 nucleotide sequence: TGTGCCAGCAGCTTAGTGCCTAGCGGGAGGGCCGGGGAGCTGTTTTTT. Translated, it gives CASSLVPSGRAGELFF.

CDR3 in DNA: TGTGCCAGCACTGGGGCCGAGGGGATGTATGGCTACACCTTC. Its translation is CASTGAEGMYGYTF. J is TRBJ1-2 and V is TRBV6-1; TRBD1 might be the D (5 bases). The CDR3 is made up of 14 amino acids. CDR1 is MNHNS and CDR2 is SASEGT in the germline V gene. Trimming stripped 7 bases from V and 5 bases from J, with 17 bases between.